The 19 T cell receptor beta chains given below trace back to one sample, sequenced in a study of regulatory T cells in long-lasting Graves disease. Time point indicated: newly diagnosed GD, antithyroid drugs for less than 3 months. Researchers made the TCR library from RNA that was extracted from PBMCs. Construction of the TCR beta libraries employed iRepertoire HTBI primers in conjunction with Arm-PCR of CDR3 regions. TCRdb fed the multiplex PCR reads into MiXCR, producing one record per CDR3 protein. Of around 420,000 distinct CDR3 sequences listed, approximately 15% were seen once; the top ten hold under 9%. The same sample was also used in a study of T cells in Graves' hyperthyroidism and ophthalmopathy.

The input for sequencing was peripheral blood mononuclear cells (PBMCs), taken at new diagnosis, from a patient treated with antithyroid drugs. These receptors all come from a woman in her thirties or forties with Graves disease.

The table lists this clonotype with many counts. The chain has TRBV7-2 and TRBJ2-7, with D maybe TRBD2 (7 bases). V dropped 5 bases and J dropped 2 bases, with 19 bases sitting between them. Germline V lookup: CDR1 SGHTA, CDR2 FQGNSA. CDR3 length: 16 amino acids. The CDR3: CASSPRGGGRTYEQYF. CDR3 nucleotides: TGTGCCAGCAGCCCGAGGGGGGGCGGTAGGACCTACGAGCAGTACTTC.

This clonotype was recorded many times. V gene TRBV12-3 or TRBV12-4 combines with J gene TRBJ1-2; 7 positions match TRBD1. Losses at the gene ends were 5 bases for V and 12 bases for J; bases not matched to a gene: 9. This CDR3 contains 12 residues. The CDR3 here is CASSLLTGNHTF. CDR3 nucleotide sequence: TGTGCCAGCAGTCTATTGACAGGGAACCACACCTTC.

The table lists this clonotype with a few counts. The V gene is TRBV19, the J gene TRBJ2-7; TRBD2 matches at 9 bases. Germline V gene lookup returns CDR1 LNHDA and CDR2 SQIVND (reference sequence). Trimming cost V 11 bases and J 5 bases; bases outside gene matches: 7. There are 12 residues in the CDR3. The CDR3 DNA is TGTGCCTGTCCATTAGCGGGAGACGAGCAGTACTTC. This encodes CACPLAGDEQYF.

This clonotype came up many times. Here the CDR3 reads CASSFERARDEQFF. CDR3 nucleotide sequence: TGTGCCAGCAGCTTTGAACGGGCTCGGGATGAGCAGTTCTTC. The chain joins TRBV11-3 to TRBJ2-1; D is unclear. Germline loops: CDR1 SGHNT, CDR2 YENEEA. Between the trimmed V and J ends, which lost 3 bases and 8 bases, there was a span of 14 bases. The CDR3 is made up of 14 amino acids.

The table lists this clonotype with a few counts. The chain is built from TRBV2 and TRBJ1-4; possible D gene TRBD1, 6 bases. Germline CDR1 and CDR2: SNHLY and FYNNEI. Trimming pared 8 bases from V and 7 bases from J, leaving 17 bases between. This CDR3 has 14 amino acids. The chain's CDR3 is CASQRQGISEKLFF. The CDR3 bases are TGTGCCAGCCAACGGCAGGGGATCTCTGAAAAACTGTTTTTT.

Ten or more counts support this clonotype. The V gene is TRBV2, the J gene TRBJ2-1; 7 positions match TRBD2. The CDR3 runs to 16 residues. Germline V gives CDR1 SNHLY, CDR2 FYNNEI. The junction had 7 bases not matched to a gene; V was cut back by 5 bases and J by 0 bases. The CDR3 loop reads CASSPSGGSSYNEQFF. The DNA for the CDR3 is TGTGCCAGCAGTCCATCCGGCGGGAGCTCCTACAATGAGCAGTTCTTC.

In its sample, this clonotype was seen many times. This chain connects TRBV20-1 to TRBJ2-4, with D possibly TRBD2 on 5 matching bases. The CDR3 has 13 amino acids. Germline loops: CDR1 DFQATT, CDR2 SNEGSKA (reference sequence). V gave up 6 bases and J gave up 0 bases, with 9 bases separating them. The CDR3 DNA reads as TGCAGTGCCCCCGGACTAGCCAAAAACATTCAGTACTTC. Translation: CSAPGLAKNIQYF.

This clonotype showed up just a few times. The chain combines TRBV24-1 with TRBJ2-1; D gene unclear. The length of the CDR3 is 13 residues. The germline V and J ends were trimmed by 1 base and 9 bases, with 9 bases remaining between them. The germline gives CDR1 KGHDR, CDR2 SFDVKD. The CDR3 coding sequence is TGTGCCACCAGTGATTTTAAGAGAAGTGAGCAGTTCTTC. It yields the protein CATSDFKRSEQFF.

This chain joins TRBV11-2 and TRBJ2-5, with 15 bases identical to TRBD2. The CDR3 totals 15 residues. Germline assignment: CDR1 SGHAT and CDR2 FQNNGV. Losses at the gene ends were 5 bases for V and 7 bases for J; bases not matched to a gene: 5. The CDR3 sequence is CASSTGLAGGGTQYF. DNA of the CDR3: TGTGCCAGCAGCACGGGACTAGCGGGAGGAGGGACCCAGTACTTC.

In this sample, this clonotype turned up many times. The rearrangement joins TRBV11-3 to TRBJ2-3; 8 bases agree with TRBD2. This CDR3 region has 17 residues. J was trimmed by 2 bases and V by 3 bases; bases with no gene match: 10. CDR1 and CDR2 (germline): SGHNT, YENEEA. The CDR3 region has the DNA TGTGCCAGCAGCTTGGCCGGGAGGGGCTCCTCCACAGATACGCAGTATTTT. Translating gives CASSLAGRGSSTDTQYF. The entire variable domain, with the rest obtained from reference TRBV11-3 and TRBJ2-3, is as follows: EAGVVQSPRYKIIEKKQPVAFWCNPISGHNTLYWYLQNLGQGPELLIRYENEEAVDDSQLPKDRFSAERLKGVDSTLKIQPAELGDSAVYLCASSLAGRGSSTDTQYFGPGTRLTVL.

The sample holds many counts of this clonotype. The V and J genes are TRBV12-3 or TRBV12-4 and TRBJ2-1; D is possibly TRBD1 (5 bases). The V end was cut by 6 bases, the J end by 8 bases, with 11 bases between. The CDR3 is 12 amino acids. CDR3 residues: CASSDLRDEQFF. The CDR3 nucleotides read TGTGCCAGCAGCGATCTCAGGGATGAGCAGTTCTTC.

This clonotype showed up many times. This sequence joins TRBV7-6 and TRBJ2-2, with TRBD2 matching 7 bases. This CDR3 comprises 16 residues. With 3 bases clipped from V and 5 bases from J, the junction kept 9 bases outside the gene matches. Germline CDR1 reads SGHVS; CDR2 reads FNYEAQ. CDR3: CASSFRAGAGTGELFF. CDR3 bases: TGTGCCAGCAGCTTTAGGGCGGGAGCCGGAACCGGGGAGCTGTTTTTT.

This chain connects TRBV9 to TRBJ2-3; TRBD2 agrees at 14 bases. V shed 0 bases and J 2 bases; nucleotides not matched to a gene: 2. In germline, CDR1 is SGDLS, CDR2 YYNGEE. The CDR3 spans 17 residues. CDR3 protein: CASSVGTSGRFTDTQYF. The CDR3 DNA reads TGTGCCAGCAGCGTAGGGACTAGCGGGAGGTTCACAGATACGCAGTATTTT. Full variable domain (outside the CDR3, taken from reference TRBV9 and TRBJ2-3): DSGVTQTPKHLITATGQRVTLRCSPRSGDLSVYWYQQSLDQGLQFLIQYYNGEERAKGNILERFSAQQFPDLHSELNLSSLELGDSALYFCASSVGTSGRFTDTQYFGPGTRLTVL.

This clonotype was found many times. This chain joins TRBV15 and TRBJ2-7; TRBD1 aligns across 8 bases. Trimming removed 4 bases from V and 5 bases from J; junction bases left unmatched: 7. This CDR3 has 14 amino acids. Germline CDR1 reads LNHNV; CDR2 reads YYDKDF (reference sequence). In DNA, the CDR3 is TGTGCCACCAGCACTTCGGACAGGGCCCACGAGCAGTACTTC. This gives the protein CATSTSDRAHEQYF. The full variable domain, its missing parts supplied by reference TRBV15 and TRBJ2-7, is DAMVIQNPRYQVTQFGKPVTLSCSQTLNHNVMYWYQQKSSQAPKLLFHYYDKDFNNEADTPDNFQSRRPNTSFCFLDIRSPGLGDTAMYLCATSTSDRAHEQYFGPGTRLTVT.

This clonotype showed up many times. The chain links TRBV19 to TRBJ1-3; D perhaps matches TRBD1 (5 bases). The germline V gene has CDR1 LNHDA and CDR2 SQIVND (reference sequence). The length of the CDR3 is 17 residues. Deletions cut 5 bases from V and 0 bases from J, with 17 bases between. CDR3 in amino acids: CASSPQDIRSSGNTIYF. For the CDR3, the DNA is TGTGCCAGTAGTCCCCAGGACATTCGGAGCTCTGGAAACACCATATATTTT.

This clonotype has at least ten counts. The V gene is TRBV5-4, the J gene TRBJ1-2; D not resolved. The V end lost 2 bases, the J end lost 4 bases, and 12 bases lay between the germline ends. Germline V gene data show CDR1 as SGHNT and CDR2 as YYREEE (reference sequence). The CDR3 has 14 amino acids. CDR3 region: CASSFRGQLYGYTF. CDR3 nucleotides: TGTGCCAGCAGCTTTCGTGGGCAGCTCTATGGCTACACCTTC.

This clonotype came up many times. The chain employs TRBV7-9 and TRBJ2-7; 9 bases fit TRBD1. Germline V gene lookup returns CDR1 SEHNR and CDR2 FQNEAQ (reference sequence). The CDR3 consists of 15 residues. The junction had 7 bases not matched to a gene; V was cut back by 4 bases and J by 3 bases. CDR3: CASSYTGQGFYEQYF. CDR3 DNA sequence: TGTGCCAGCAGCTACACGGGACAGGGATTCTACGAGCAGTACTTC.

This clonotype came up a few times. This chain connects TRBV6-5 to TRBJ1-6; D possibly corresponds to TRBD1 (6 bases). The CDR3 has 18 amino acids. Germline assignment: CDR1 MNHEY and CDR2 SVGAGI. Trimming took 5 bases from V and 0 from J, leaving 17 bases between them. The CDR3 nucleotides read TGTGCCAGCAGTAACCCGACAGGCCCGAGCTCCTATAATTCACCCCTCCACTTT. It codes for CASSNPTGPSSYNSPLHF.

In this sample, this clonotype turned up a few times. The rearrangement joins TRBV30 to TRBJ1-5; D remains ambiguous. There are 14 residues in the CDR3. V was trimmed by 1 base and J by 0 bases, leaving 7 bases between them. CDR1 is GTSNPN and CDR2 is SVGIG in the germline V gene (reference sequence). The CDR3 DNA is TGTGCCTGGAGTGAAAGGAGTAGCAATCAGCCCCAGCATTTT. This encodes CAWSERSSNQPQHF.